The 11 T cell receptor beta chains below all came from one sample that was sequenced in a study of T cells in Graves' hyperthyroidism and ophthalmopathy (dated by TCRdb to about 2019). The library was made by multiplex PCR. Sequencing used an Illumina HiSeq 2000. Amplification of TCR beta CDR3 regions was carried out from RNA transcripts. The first round of RT-PCR for the TCR CDR3 was performed with the HTBI primer set and the Qiagen OneStep RT-PCR kit. TCRdb redid the processing of the public reads, applying fastp at Q25 and MiXCR, and retained in-frame beta chains. CDR3 protein sequences are deduplicated, and each keeps its most common genes and DNA. The sample table holds around 690,000 distinct CDR3 sequences, of which 20% to 25% were seen once. 30% to 40% of the sample is taken by the ten largest. The sample consisted of blood. These receptors were collected from a man aged 30-40 years with Graves' ophthalmopathy.

This clonotype was seen repeatedly, ten times or more. The V and J genes are TRBV6-1 and TRBJ2-3, with TRBD1 matching 10 bases. CDR3 size: 15 residues. V was clipped by 4 bases and J by 3 bases; unmatched bases: 4. Germline V gene sequence: CDR1 MNHNS, CDR2 SASEGT. The CDR3 sequence: CASSATGGITDTQYF. CDR3 coding DNA: TGTGCCAGCAGTGCGACAGGGGGCATAACAGATACGCAGTATTTT.

This clonotype was seen only a few times. The V and J genes are TRBV20-1 and TRBJ2-3, with D tentatively TRBD2 (6 bases). V lost 5 bases, J lost 1 base, and 19 bases lay in between. CDR1 and CDR2 (germline): DFQATT, SNEGSKA (reference sequence). The CDR3 runs 16 residues. CDR3 amino acids: CSADPLRRDGTDTQYF. As DNA, the CDR3 is TGCAGTGCTGACCCCCTTAGGCGGGATGGCACAGATACGCAGTATTTT.

The V and J genes are TRBV19 and TRBJ2-7; the match to TRBD2 covers 9 bases. The CDR3 sequence is 16 residues long. V was pared by 5 bases and J by 9 bases, with 17 bases of the junction left unmatched. The germline CDR1 and CDR2 sequences are LNHDA and SQIVND (reference sequence). The CDR3 sequence is CASSERLADLLSAQYF. CDR3 in DNA: TGTGCCAGTAGTGAAAGACTAGCGGACCTCCTCTCGGCGCAGTACTTC.

The chain is built from TRBV9 and TRBJ2-6, with 8 bases lining up with TRBD2. The CDR3 extends over 17 amino acids. Germline V gene data show CDR1 as SGDLS and CDR2 as YYNGEE. Trimming removed 6 bases from V and 5 bases from J; junction bases left unmatched: 13. The CDR3, as DNA: TGTGCCAGCAACCGGGGGGGGGGCGGATTCTGGGCCAACGTCCTGACTTTC. Encoded protein: CASNRGGGGFWANVLTF.

This clonotype occurred many times. The chain couples TRBV20-1 to TRBJ2-3, with TRBD2 identical over 11 bases. The V gene's germline CDR1 is DFQATT and CDR2 SNEGSKA (reference sequence). Trimming removed 3 bases from V and 2 bases from J; junction bases left unmatched: 4. CDR3 size: 15 residues. The CDR3 nucleotides are TGCAGTGCTAGCGGGACTAGCGGACTCACAGATACGCAGTATTTT. Its protein product is CSASGTSGLTDTQYF.

This chain connects TRBV28 to TRBJ1-5; D is undetermined. Germline CDR1 and CDR2: MDHEN and SYDVKM. The CDR3 runs to 15 residues. Trimming shortened V by 5 bases and J by 2 bases, and 13 bases separated the two germline ends. The CDR3 DNA reads TGTGCCAGCAGTGAGACGGGTCGGGGCAATCAGCCCCAGCATTTT. Residues: CASSETGRGNQPQHF.

The rearrangement uses TRBV27 and TRBJ2-7; possible D gene TRBD1, 6 bases. The length of the CDR3 is 13 residues. V lost 10 bases and J lost 5, with 18 bases in between. The germline V gene encodes CDR1 MNHEY and CDR2 SMNVEV (reference sequence). The CDR3 region is CATSARGDHEQYF. The CDR3 bases are TGTGCCACCAGCGCCAGGGGTGACCACGAGCAGTACTTC.

V and J are TRBV5-5 and TRBJ2-7; D unclear. Trimming shortened V by 0 bases and J by 2 bases, and 12 bases separated the two germline ends. The CDR3 is made up of 15 amino acids. Germline values: CDR1 SGHKS, CDR2 YYEKEE (reference sequence). CDR3 amino acids: CASSLGRASPYEQYF. Here the CDR3 DNA reads TGTGCCAGCAGCTTGGGTAGGGCCTCCCCCTACGAGCAGTACTTC.

The chain carries TRBV12-3 or TRBV12-4 and TRBJ2-7; no clear D. V was pared by 3 bases and J by 3 bases, with 6 bases between. This CDR3 is built from 12 residues. The DNA of the CDR3 is TGTGCCAGCAGTTTCCAGCTCTACGAGCAGTACTTC. It translates to CASSFQLYEQYF.

This clonotype turned up a few times. The chain uses TRBV14 and TRBJ2-7; 7 positions agree with TRBD2. CDR3 length: 15 amino acids. Trimming removed 1 base from V and 4 bases from J; junction bases left unmatched: 7. The germline gives CDR1 SGHDN, CDR2 FVKESK. In DNA form, the CDR3 reads TGTGCCAGCAGCCAAGCGGCCGGGAGGATTTACGAGCAGTACTTC. Translation: CASSQAAGRIYEQYF.

CDR3 sequence reads: CASSPFGSLYEQYF. The CDR3 DNA reads as TGTGCCAGCAGCCCCTTCGGGAGTCTCTACGAGCAGTACTTC. V usage is TRBV9 and J usage is TRBJ2-7; tentatively, D is TRBD2 (6 bases). Germline loops: CDR1 SGDLS, CDR2 YYNGEE. This CDR3 comprises 14 residues. The V gene lost 4 bases and the J gene lost 3 bases, with 14 bases spanning the gap.